This note documents a single T cell receptor (beta chain) sequence. Its specificity is not known. These data originate in a study of a mutant IDH1 vaccine in newly diagnosed glioma. Study background: Vaccines began 4-6 weeks after radiotherapy alone, or with temozolomide cycles. Previous treatment comprised radiotherapy, temozolomide, or both, mostly both.

This sample's time point: week 5, during vaccination. A single vaccine dose contained 300 ug of mutant IDH1 20-mer peptide, and topical imiquimod was used with it. Each of the donors came in with new WHO grade 3 or 4 astrocytomas that were IDH1-mutant and ATRX-lost. TCRdb's copy holds only in-frame clones and misses some; the assay was immunoSEQ multiplex PCR. The sample lists over 30,000 clones; roughly 54% were seen once. Study-wide points: Most patients, 90% to 95%, showed vaccine-induced immune responses.

With 5 bases clipped from V and 5 bases from J, the junction kept 4 bases outside the gene matches. Germline lookup yields CDR1 MNHEY and CDR2 SVGAGI. The length of the CDR3 is 13 residues. This receptor was identified in a woman aged 18 to 35 with glioma. Material: PBMCs, obtained from a glioma patient whose treatment included an IDH1 peptide vaccine. The chain carries TRBV6-5 and TRBJ2-5, with 8 bases aligning to TRBD1. CDR3 DNA: TGTGCCAGCAGTCAACAGGGGGTGGAGACCCAGTACTTC. It codes for CASSQQGVETQYF.